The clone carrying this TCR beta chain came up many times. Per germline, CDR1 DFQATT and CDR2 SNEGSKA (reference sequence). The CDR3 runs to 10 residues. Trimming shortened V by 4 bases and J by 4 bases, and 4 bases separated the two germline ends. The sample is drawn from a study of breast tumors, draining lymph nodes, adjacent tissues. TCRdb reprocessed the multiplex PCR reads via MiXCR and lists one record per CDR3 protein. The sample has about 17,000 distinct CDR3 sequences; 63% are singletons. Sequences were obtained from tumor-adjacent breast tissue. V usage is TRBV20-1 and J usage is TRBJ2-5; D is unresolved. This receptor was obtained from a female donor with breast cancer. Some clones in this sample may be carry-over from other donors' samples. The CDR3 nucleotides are TGCAGTGCTAAGAGAGAGACCCAGTACTTC. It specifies CSAKRETQYF.